This T cell receptor beta chain was found in a study of blood T cells in healthy people across ages. Study-wide points: Diversity figures based on one million T cells were deemed too low.

A sample-barcoded 5' primer and a J-beta primer mix were used in a second PCR of roughly 7 to 12 cycles. A single record per CDR3 protein comes from TCRdb applying MiXCR to the 5' RACE reads. The data contain some 900,000 distinct CDR3 sequences, under 30% of them seen just once; the ten biggest clones take up around 16%. This clonotype was observed at least ten times. Its antigen remains unidentified. Trimming cost V 9 bases and J 5 bases, with 13 bases left between them. This CDR3 is built from 13 residues. CDR1 KGHDR and CDR2 SFDVKD come from the germline V gene. The sample comprised blood. The chain combines TRBV24-1 with TRBJ2-1; D is perhaps TRBD1 (6 bases). The TCR originated in a woman of 80 years or more in good health. The DNA of the CDR3 is TGTGCCACCGGCAGGGGAACCCACAATGAGCAGTTCTTC. Translation gives CATGRGTHNEQFF.